One sample yielded the 3 T cell receptor beta chains listed below, sequenced in a study of cytomegalovirus exposure and HLA in healthy donors. Primers: 60 Vbeta forward and 13 Jbeta reverse. The repertoire was sequenced with immunoSEQ multiplex PCR; TCRdb's copy has only in-frame clones and lacks some. This sample has 150,000 to 250,000 clones, with 70% to 80% found just once. The sample taken for sequencing was PBMCs. The receptor source for this set is a girl aged 5 to 17 in good health and CMV-seropositive.

The chain carries TRBV5-4 and TRBJ2-5, with D tentatively TRBD2 (5 bases). The CDR3 runs to 13 residues. With 2 bases removed from V and 2 bases from J, the gap between germline ends came to 7 bases. Looked up from germline, CDR1 is SGHNT and CDR2 is YYREEE (reference sequence). CDR3 nucleotide sequence: TGTGCCAGCAGCTTCCGGGGTCAAGAGACCCAGTACTTC. Translated: CASSFRGQETQYF.

This sequence joins TRBV7-6 and TRBJ1-2, with 8 positions matching TRBD1. The V segment lost 1 base and the J segment 5 bases; nucleotides outside the gene matches: 0. This CDR3 contains 13 residues. Germline V gene lookup returns CDR1 SGHVS and CDR2 FNYEAQ. The chain's CDR3 is CASSLGTGYGYTF. The CDR3 DNA follows: TGTGCCAGCAGCTTAGGGACAGGGTATGGCTACACCTTC.

The chain employs TRBV7-2 and TRBJ1-2, with 7 bases that match TRBD1. Germline V lookup: CDR1 SGHTA, CDR2 FQGNSA. The CDR3 is 15 residues long. Trimming took 5 bases from V and 4 from J; bases not matched to a gene: 10. The CDR3 coding sequence is TGTGCCAGCAGCATCAGACAGGGCCCAATCTATGGCTACACCTTC. This translates into CASSIRQGPIYGYTF. The full variable domain, in which reference TRBV7-2 and TRBJ1-2 provide the parts outside the CDR3, is GAGVSQSPSNKVTEKGKDVELRCDPISGHTALYWYRQSLGQGLEFLIYFQGNSAPDKSGLPSDRFSAERTGGSVSTLTIQRTQQEDSAVYLCASSIRQGPIYGYTFGSGTRLTVV.